These T cell receptor beta chains were read from a single sample in a study of T cells in tuberculosis. Method: immunoSEQ multiplex PCR; TCRdb's copy keeps in-frame clones and lacks some. Among roughly 32,000 clones listed, 93% were seen once. Source: PBMCs, taken at tuberculosis diagnosis. Source of these receptors: an adult with tuberculosis. The CDR3 runs from the conserved cysteine through the conserved F or W. The order of the fields is V gene, D gene, CDR3 protein. The D gene is left open where the match is weak.

TRBV19 . CASSISGVGETQYF
TRBV27 . CASSRDSLSSYEQYF
TRBV5-6 TRBD2 CASSRLAGGTTDTQYF
TRBV9 TRBD2 CASSARTSGQLLSYNEQFF
TRBV4-1 TRBD1 CASSQDRTGNYEQYF
TRBV5-1 . CASSLDNLLTQYF
TRBV4-1 . CASSQVDMGFRNQPQHF
TRBV28 . CASSSGHKNTEAFF
TRBV7-9 TRBD1 CASSAWTGDTGELFF
TRBV27 TRBD1 CASSPTGAPNQPQHF
TRBV2 . CASISGIGLEQFF
TRBV5-1 TRBD1 CASSLGGQGVSEAFF
TRBV19 . CASSISLSVPYEQYF
TRBV11-2 . CASSQEGGPRTDTQYF
TRBV9 TRBD1 CASSVGGGGGKLFF